These 16 T cell receptor beta chains were sequenced from one sample in a study of beta chain features in type 1 diabetes (dated by TCRdb to about 2018). Points the paper makes about the study in general: A moderate but significant shortening of TCRB CDR3 length was observed in type 1 diabetes patients in all four CD4+ subsets.

Their antigens are not known. Library generation was performed with the immunoSEQ multiplex PCR assay. The entire amount of isolated RNA was reverse transcribed using the High Capacity cDNA Reverse Transcription Kit, so the sequenced TCRB transcripts were expressed ones. The clones in this table, taken by TCRdb from immuneACCESS, are in-frame only. Not every clone is retained; where verified, under half of the shortfall comes from an unresolved V gene, and the cause of the rest is unknown. The sample includes approximately 160,000 clones, with approximately 62% observed a single time. The ten largest account for approximately 0.089% of the sample. Material for sequencing was naive CD4+ T cells from blood. The sample's cell subset or site label is to be understood as: true naive CD4+ T cells. All receptors derive from a man between 25 and 39 years old with type 1 diabetes.

This clone was counted a few times. The chain carries TRBV29-1 and TRBJ2-4; tentative D call: TRBD1 (7 bases). This CDR3 is built from 17 residues. Germline assignment: CDR1 SQVTM and CDR2 ANQGSEA. The germline V and J ends were trimmed by 1 base and 3 bases, with 19 bases remaining between them. The CDR3 bases are TGCAGCGTTGAAGGCGGAGGGGGCGCGATGGTCAAAAACATTCAGTACTTC. Translated: CSVEGGGGAMVKNIQYF.

This clone was seen a few times. V and J are TRBV29-1 and TRBJ2-1, with TRBD2 identical over 9 bases. The CDR3 length is 11 residues. The V gene's germline CDR1 is SQVTM and CDR2 ANQGSEA. DNA of the CDR3: TGCACTAGCGGGACCTACAATGAGCAGTTCTTC. Amino acid sequence: CTSGTYNEQFF.

The gene calls are TRBV7-9 and TRBJ2-1, with D possibly TRBD2 on 5 matching bases. Trimming shortened V by 8 bases and J by 6 bases, and 23 bases separated the two germline ends. The CDR3 totals 16 residues. Germline assignment: CDR1 SEHNR and CDR2 FQNEAQ (reference sequence). The CDR3 nucleotides are TGTGCCAGCGGAGGACGGCAAGGGTTAAGTGGCAATGAGCAGTTCTTC. It codes for CASGGRQGLSGNEQFF.

The chain combines TRBV25-1 with TRBJ1-6; D is unresolved. This CDR3 comprises 15 residues. V was cut by 5 bases and J by 9 bases, with 17 bases left in between. Germline V gene lookup returns CDR1 MGHDK and CDR2 SYGVNS. The chain's CDR3 is CASSLRPERGSPLHF. CDR3 nucleotide sequence: TGTGCCAGCAGTCTAAGACCGGAGCGCGGTTCACCCCTCCACTTT.

V usage is TRBV7-9 and J usage is TRBJ2-1; D possibly matches TRBD1 or TRBD2 (6 bases each). CDR3 length equals 14 residues. With 4 bases removed from V and 7 bases from J, the gap between germline ends came to 14 bases. Germline CDR1 and CDR2: SEHNR and FQNEAQ (reference sequence). Here the CDR3 DNA reads TGTGCCAGCAGCTCCGACCCGGGGGCGAATGAGCAGTTCTTC. It translates to CASSSDPGANEQFF.

This chain links TRBV30 with TRBJ2-5; D gene uncertain. V was clipped by 2 bases and J by 5 bases, with 12 bases between them. Germline CDR1 is GTSNPN and CDR2 is SVGIG (reference sequence). This CDR3 region has 13 residues. The CDR3 loop is CAWSWTDGETQYF. In DNA, the CDR3 is TGTGCCTGGAGTTGGACGGACGGGGAGACCCAGTACTTC. Using reference TRBV30 and TRBJ2-5 for the parts outside the CDR3, the full variable domain is SQTIHQWPATLVQPVGSPLSLECTVEGTSNPNLYWYRQAAGRGLQLLFYSVGIGQISSEVPQNLSASRPQDRQFILSSKKLLLSDSGFYLCAWSWTDGETQYFGPGTRLLVL.

V is TRBV25-1 and J is TRBJ2-1; no firm D call. This CDR3 region has 13 residues. The V gene's germline CDR1 is MGHDK and CDR2 SYGVNS. Trimming took off 0 bases at V and 6 bases at J, with 6 bases between the two ends. CDR3 in DNA: TGTGCCAGCAGTGAATATGCCTTCAATGAGCAGTTCTTC. Translated: CASSEYAFNEQFF.

The rearrangement joins TRBV13 to TRBJ2-7; a weak D match, TRBD1 (6 bases). The CDR3 consists of 13 residues. The V end was cut by 6 bases, the J end by 3 bases, with 12 bases between. Germline CDR1 reads PRHDT; CDR2 reads FYEKMQ (reference sequence). CDR3 nucleotide sequence: TGTGCCAGCAGACCAACAGGGATCTACGAGCAGTACTTC. It codes for CASRPTGIYEQYF.

This sequence joins TRBV25-1 and TRBJ2-3; D gene uncertain. The CDR3 runs 16 residues. Per the germline V gene, CDR1 is MGHDK and CDR2 is SYGVNS. V dropped 2 bases and J dropped 3 bases, with 15 bases sitting between them. CDR3 sequence reads: CASSEMPGIGTDTQYF. The DNA for the CDR3 is TGTGCCAGCAGTGAAATGCCAGGCATTGGTACAGATACGCAGTATTTT.

The DNA of the CDR3 is TGTGCCACCACCCAGGACAGGTTCACCGGGGAGCTGTTTTTT. This gives the protein CATTQDRFTGELFF. J is TRBJ2-2 and V is TRBV28; 7 nucleotides align to TRBD1. This CDR3 has 14 residues. Germline trimming cut 10 bases from V and 4 bases from J; bases unmatched to any gene: 9. Germline assignment: CDR1 MDHEN and CDR2 SYDVKM.

The J gene is TRBJ1-2, the V gene TRBV29-1, with TRBD1 as a possible D gene (5 bases). V was clipped by 0 bases and J by 4 bases, with 12 bases between them. Germline CDR1 reads SQVTM; CDR2 reads ANQGSEA. The CDR3 spans 14 residues. For the CDR3, the DNA is TGCAGCGTTGAAGATCTTAGGGACGGCTATGGCTACACCTTC. This translates into CSVEDLRDGYGYTF.

The sample holds one count of this clone. The chain has TRBV11-2 and TRBJ2-7; no definite D call. Trimming removed 3 bases from V and 1 base from J, with 4 bases in between. This CDR3 contains 12 residues. Germline V gene lookup returns CDR1 SGHAT and CDR2 FQNNGV. Here the CDR3 reads CASSFASYEQYF. CDR3 DNA sequence: TGTGCCAGCAGCTTCGCATCCTACGAGCAGTACTTC.

The chain couples TRBV5-1 to TRBJ2-7; TRBD1 matches 11 bases. The CDR3 runs 13 residues. Trimming cost V 3 bases and J 5 bases; bases outside gene matches: 1. Per germline, CDR1 SGHRS and CDR2 YFSETQ. In DNA form, the CDR3 reads TGCGCCAGCAGCTCGGGACAGGGGGACGAGCAGTACTTC. Encoded protein: CASSSGQGDEQYF.

The rearrangement uses TRBV29-1 and TRBJ1-2; D gene unclear. From germline, CDR1 is SQVTM and CDR2 ANQGSEA. Between the trimmed V and J ends, which lost 5 bases and 5 bases, there was a span of 12 bases. The CDR3 consists of 12 residues. The CDR3 protein is CSVKTGEYGYTF. CDR3 sequence (DNA): TGCAGCGTTAAGACGGGAGAGTATGGCTACACCTTC.

The CDR3 sequence is CASSIRTPRTDTQYF. In DNA form, the CDR3 reads TGTGCCAGCAGCATTAGGACCCCACGCACAGATACGCAGTATTTT. The chain has TRBV13 and TRBJ2-3; D ambiguous. Looked up from germline, CDR1 is PRHDT and CDR2 is FYEKMQ (reference sequence). This CDR3 region has 15 residues. With 5 bases removed from V and 1 base from J, the gap between germline ends came to 13 bases.

J is TRBJ1-5 and V is TRBV11-2, with a possible D match to TRBD1 (5 bases). V was cut by 0 bases and J by 4 bases, with 10 bases left in between. The germline CDR1 and CDR2 sequences are SGHAT and FQNNGV. The CDR3 contains 15 residues. The CDR3 nucleotides read TGTGCCAGCAGCTTAGAGAGGGACCCTAATCAGCCCCAGCATTTT. This translates into CASSLERDPNQPQHF.